The 14 T cell receptor beta chains given below trace back to one sample, sequenced in a study of CD8 T cells in ankylosing spondylitis. Their target antigens are unknown. TCRdb used MiXCR to reprocess the 5' RACE reads, holding one entry per CDR3 protein. The sample includes over 700,000 distinct CDR3 sequences, roughly 20% of them seen just once. Study-level points and caveats: A TCR beta motif made of fewer than ten highly homologous variants seemed typical of ankylosing spondylitis blood.

Sequencing used blood, either unsorted or a sorted T cell fraction (not recorded which). The receptors derive from a male donor with ankylosing spondylitis.

This chain uses TRBV5-1 with TRBJ2-1; 12 bases align to TRBD1. Trimming removed 0 bases from V and 9 bases from J; junction bases left unmatched: 7. CDR1 and CDR2 from the germline V gene are SGHRS and YFSETQ. The CDR3 is 16 residues long. In DNA, the CDR3 is TGCGCCAGCAGCTTGGATGAGGGACAGGGGGCTGTTGAGCAGTTCTTC. Its protein product is CASSLDEGQGAVEQFF.

This clonotype was seen many times. The gene calls are TRBV6-5 and TRBJ2-7; D remains unclear. The CDR3 is 13 residues long. CDR1 and CDR2 (germline): MNHEY, SVGAGI. Trimming shortened V by 2 bases and J by 3 bases, and 8 bases separated the two germline ends. The CDR3 here is CASSYGLGYEQYF. The CDR3 nucleotides read TGTGCCAGCAGTTACGGTCTAGGCTACGAGCAGTACTTC.

The chain is built from TRBV25-1 and TRBJ2-5, with a possible D match to TRBD2 (5 bases). V was trimmed by 2 bases and J by 3 bases, leaving 10 bases between them. This CDR3 has 14 amino acids. Germline V gene sequence: CDR1 MGHDK, CDR2 SYGVNS. The DNA for the CDR3 is TGTGCCAGCAGTGAAGAGGGCACAAAAGAGACCCAGTACTTC. It yields the protein CASSEEGTKETQYF.

This clonotype was picked up a small number of times. J is TRBJ1-1 and V is TRBV21-1; the table's D call, TRBD1, was not checked against the DNA. TRBV21-1 is a pseudogene locus. The CDR3 sequence is 15 residues long. The DNA for the CDR3 is TGTGCCAGCAGCAGCCCCCGACAGGGAATCACTGAAGCTTTCTTT. Amino acids: CASSSPRQGITEAFF.

The genes are TRBV12-3 or TRBV12-4 and TRBJ2-7, with D perhaps given as TRBD1 or TRBD2 (6 bases each). This CDR3 is 16 amino acids long. Between the trimmed V and J ends, which lost 7 bases and 2 bases, there was a span of 21 bases. This CDR3 is CASTLRVQGGTYEQYF. The CDR3 coding sequence is TGTGCCAGCACCCTAAGGGTACAGGGAGGAACCTACGAGCAGTACTTC.

Only one count was recorded for this clonotype. The rearrangement uses TRBV28 and TRBJ2-3; 11 bases map to TRBD1. The CDR3 extends over 15 amino acids. V shed 7 bases and J 6 bases; nucleotides not matched to a gene: 9. Germline CDR1 MDHEN, CDR2 SYDVKM. The CDR3 loop is CASTGTGGRGDTQYF. As DNA, the CDR3 is TGTGCCAGCACGGGGACAGGGGGAAGAGGGGATACGCAGTATTTT.

At least ten counts were recorded for this clonotype. The chain is built from TRBV29-1 and TRBJ1-4; 11 bases are shared with TRBD1. V was clipped by 7 bases and J by 7 bases; unmatched bases: 8. The CDR3 covers 14 residues. Germline V gene data show CDR1 as SQVTM and CDR2 as ANQGSEA. In nucleotides, the CDR3 is TGCAGCGCCCTCCGGGACAGGGGGAGTGAAAAACTGTTTTTT. As protein: CSALRDRGSEKLFF.

This chain links TRBV10-3 with TRBJ1-2, with a possible D match to TRBD1 (5 bases). The CDR3 covers 16 residues. V shed 0 bases and J shed 4 bases, with 15 bases lying between them. Germline V gene sequence: CDR1 ENHRY, CDR2 SYGVKD. CDR3 in DNA: TGTGCCATCAGTGAGTCGTTGGCGGGGCGGATCTATGGCTACACCTTC. This translates into CAISESLAGRIYGYTF.

J is TRBJ2-3 and V is TRBV6-5; maybe TRBD2 (6 bases). The germline gives CDR1 MNHEY, CDR2 SVGAGI. This CDR3 spans 14 amino acids. V was pared by 1 base and J by 4 bases, with 9 bases between. CDR3 amino acids: CASSYFSGADTQYF. The CDR3 DNA reads as TGTGCCAGCAGTTACTTCTCGGGGGCAGATACGCAGTATTTT.

V and J are TRBV20-1 and TRBJ2-5; D gene unclear. Trimming cost V 4 bases and J 5 bases, with 8 bases left between them. Germline loops: CDR1 DFQATT, CDR2 SNEGSKA (reference sequence). This CDR3 has 11 residues. The CDR3 region has the DNA TGCAGTGCTACCGCGTCGGAGACCCAGTACTTC. It yields the protein CSATASETQYF.

Only a few counts were recorded for this clonotype. The chain links TRBV12-3 or TRBV12-4 to TRBJ2-1; weak D call: TRBD1 (6 bases). V gave up 2 bases and J gave up 9 bases, with 14 bases separating them. The CDR3 covers 14 residues. The CDR3 loop reads CASSLLQGTGEQFF. In DNA, the CDR3 is TGTGCCAGCAGTTTACTACAGGGTACGGGTGAGCAGTTCTTC.

This clonotype was observed a few times. The chain joins TRBV5-1 to TRBJ2-3; D not certain. CDR3 length: 14 amino acids. The germline CDR1 and CDR2 sequences are SGHRS and YFSETQ. The V and J ends lost 6 bases and 2 bases respectively, with 13 bases between them. CDR3 sequence reads: CASTKTAATDTQYF. In DNA, the CDR3 is TGCGCCAGCACCAAAACGGCAGCCACAGATACGCAGTATTTT.

The rearrangement joins TRBV7-9 to TRBJ2-5; unclear D gene. The CDR3 sequence is 15 residues long. Germline CDR1 and CDR2: SEHNR and FQNEAQ (reference sequence). V dropped 5 bases and J dropped 2 bases, with 15 bases sitting between them. Here the CDR3 DNA reads TGTGCCAGCAGCGTTGTGATGGTGGCACAAGAGACCCAGTACTTC. Translation gives CASSVVMVAQETQYF.

The chain joins TRBV11-2 to TRBJ2-1, with 7 bases fitting TRBD2. J gave up 3 bases and V 1 base, and 6 bases lay outside the gene matches. In germline, CDR1 is SGHAT, CDR2 FQNNGV. The CDR3 runs 16 residues. CDR3 bases: TGTGCCAGCAGCTTAGTTGGCGGGAGCCTCTACAATGAGCAGTTCTTC. Translated: CASSLVGGSLYNEQFF.